Below are 19 T cell receptor beta chains sequenced from a single sample in a study of T cells after yellow fever vaccination. TCRdb called the 5' RACE reads again in MiXCR, with one record for every CDR3 protein. This sample has under 550,000 distinct CDR3 sequences, with 21% found just once. Sequenced here: PBMCs, sampled approximately 20 days after the first yellow fever vaccination. These receptors were obtained from a man aged 18 to 30 who received the YFV17D yellow fever vaccine.

This clonotype came up a few times. The chain couples TRBV20-1 to TRBJ1-6; 7 bases line up with TRBD1. V shed 3 bases and J 8 bases; nucleotides not matched to a gene: 7. Germline-derived CDR1 and CDR2 are DFQATT and SNEGSKA (reference sequence). CDR3 length equals 14 residues. This CDR3 is CSARLGTEDSPLHF. DNA of the CDR3: TGCAGTGCTAGGCTCGGGACAGAAGATTCACCCCTCCACTTT.

The chain couples TRBV10-3 to TRBJ1-6; no firm D call. Between the trimmed V and J ends, which lost 6 bases and 0 bases, there was a span of 9 bases. The V gene's germline CDR1 is ENHRY and CDR2 SYGVKD. The CDR3 has 15 amino acids. This chain's CDR3 is CAIRGDRSYNSPLHF. The CDR3 nucleotides are TGTGCCATCAGGGGAGACCGCTCCTATAATTCACCCCTCCACTTT.

In this sample, this clonotype turned up a few times. V gene TRBV7-2 combines with J gene TRBJ2-7, with D possibly being TRBD1 (8 bases). The CDR3 sequence is 14 residues long. The V gene lost 4 bases and the J gene lost 7 bases, with 17 bases spanning the gap. Germline V lookup: CDR1 SGHTA, CDR2 FQGNSA. CDR3 loop: CASSWTGREEEQYF. The DNA of the CDR3 is TGTGCCAGCAGCTGGACAGGGAGGGAGGAAGAGCAGTACTTC.

The V and J genes are TRBV7-8 and TRBJ2-1, with 10 bases that match TRBD2. The trim removed 6 bases at V and 9 bases at J, leaving 8 bases unmatched. The CDR3 runs to 14 residues. From germline, CDR1 is SGHVS and CDR2 FQNEAQ. For the CDR3, the DNA is TGTGCCAGCAGACCCGGGACTAGCGTTGCTGAGCAGTTCTTC. Translation: CASRPGTSVAEQFF. Filled out from reference TRBV7-8 and TRBJ2-1, the complete variable domain reads GAGVSQSPRYKVAKRGQDVALRCDPISGHVSLFWYQQALGQGPEFLTYFQNEAQLDKSGLPSDRFFAERPEGSVSTLKIQRTQQEDSAVYLCASRPGTSVAEQFFGPGTRLTVL.

This clonotype was detected only a few times. The chain employs TRBV20-1 and TRBJ2-3, with D possibly matching TRBD1 (5 bases). Germline lookup yields CDR1 DFQATT and CDR2 SNEGSKA (reference sequence). The CDR3 extends over 13 amino acids. V was cut by 1 base and J by 1 base, with 6 bases left in between. Here the CDR3 reads CSARVGGTDTQYF. The DNA for the CDR3 is TGCAGTGCTAGAGTAGGGGGCACAGATACGCAGTATTTT.

This chain connects TRBV5-1 to TRBJ1-3, with 9 bases aligning to TRBD1. The J segment lost 0 bases and the V segment lost 4 bases, leaving 5 bases of the junction unmatched. Germline assignment: CDR1 SGHRS and CDR2 YFSETQ. The CDR3 has 16 residues. The CDR3 protein is CASSPPTGGSGNTIYF. The CDR3 nucleotides read TGCGCCAGCAGCCCCCCGACAGGGGGCTCTGGAAACACCATATATTTT.

The chain joins TRBV12-3 or TRBV12-4 to TRBJ2-5; either TRBD1 or TRBD2 may fit D (7 bases each). Trimming pared 5 bases from V and 0 bases from J, leaving 25 bases between. The CDR3 is made up of 19 amino acids. Written as DNA, the CDR3 is TGTGCCAGCAGTGTCTCGACAGGGAGGGGGATGTATGACCAAGAGACCCAGTACTTC. This gives the protein CASSVSTGRGMYDQETQYF.

The J gene is TRBJ1-4, the V gene TRBV9; D not resolved. Germline-derived CDR1 and CDR2 are SGDLS and YYNGEE. The CDR3 loop spans 15 amino acids. Between the trimmed V and J ends, which lost 6 bases and 2 bases, there was a span of 14 bases. The DNA of the CDR3 is TGTGCCAGCACCCCCGCCGGGCAGACTAATGAAAAACTGTTTTTT. Protein: CASTPAGQTNEKLFF.

J is TRBJ2-7 and V is TRBV7-2; no clear D gene. The CDR3 loop spans 13 amino acids. In germline, CDR1 is SGHTA, CDR2 FQGNSA. V was trimmed by 6 bases and J by 4 bases, leaving 13 bases between them. The CDR3 sequence is CASRTPDGYEQYF. The DNA of the CDR3 is TGTGCCAGCAGGACGCCGGACGGTTACGAGCAGTACTTC.

This chain connects TRBV11-2 to TRBJ2-5, with D possibly matching TRBD2 (6 bases). The ends were cut back, 2 bases at V and 5 bases at J, with 12 bases in the middle. Germline-derived CDR1 and CDR2 are SGHAT and FQNNGV. The CDR3 consists of 14 residues. The CDR3 reads CASSLHRGSETQYF. DNA for the CDR3: TGTGCCAGCAGCTTACATCGGGGGTCGGAGACCCAGTACTTC.

J is TRBJ1-6 and V is TRBV7-3; D is unresolved. Trimming removed 5 bases from V and 4 bases from J, with 12 bases in between. The CDR3 extends over 15 amino acids. CDR1 is SGHTA, CDR2 FQGTGA, per germline. The CDR3: CASSRRPPYNSPLHF. The CDR3 DNA sequence: TGTGCCAGCAGCCGCCGGCCACCTTATAATTCACCCCTCCACTTT.

This clonotype was counted between two and nine times. The chain has TRBV7-9 and TRBJ1-1; D not resolved. Trimming left V 2 bases short and J 11 bases short, with 9 bases between. This CDR3 contains 11 residues. Germline V CDR1 and CDR2: SEHNR, FQNEAQ (reference sequence). For the CDR3, the DNA is TGTGCCAGCAGCTTACCCCCTCAGGCTTTCTTT. Encoded protein: CASSLPPQAFF.

This chain uses TRBV7-2 with TRBJ1-3; tentatively, D is TRBD1 (5 bases). The V end was cut by 5 bases, the J end by 0 bases, with 5 bases between. Germline assignment: CDR1 SGHTA and CDR2 FQGNSA. The CDR3 totals 13 residues. CDR3 region: CASSTGSGNTIYF. The CDR3, as DNA: TGTGCCAGCAGCACAGGCTCTGGAAACACCATATATTTT.

The chain couples TRBV6-5 to TRBJ1-1; tentative D call: TRBD1 (6 bases). Germline V CDR1 and CDR2: MNHEY, SVGAGI. Trimming cost V 5 bases and J 6 bases, with 19 bases left between them. The CDR3 loop spans 15 amino acids. The CDR3 bases are TGTGCCAGCAGTACTAGCGGGGGCAGCGGGGCTGAAGCTTTCTTT. This codes for CASSTSGGSGAEAFF.

Only a few counts were recorded for this clonotype. The rearrangement links TRBV4-3 to TRBJ2-2; 8 nucleotides line up with TRBD2. The CDR3 contains 16 residues. CDR1 is LGHNA, CDR2 YSLEER, per germline. The J segment lost 6 bases and the V segment lost 2 bases, leaving 8 bases of the junction unmatched. The CDR3 sequence is CASSQRGGVFPGELFF. CDR3 DNA: TGCGCCAGCAGCCAACGGGGGGGCGTTTTCCCCGGGGAGCTGTTTTTT.

The chain has TRBV5-1 and TRBJ2-1; D possibly corresponds to TRBD1 (5 bases). The CDR3 is 16 residues long. V was cut by 1 base and J by 0 bases, with 11 bases left in between. CDR1 and CDR2 from the germline V gene are SGHRS and YFSETQ. The CDR3 bases are TGCGCCAGCAGCTTGACAGGCCAGCCCTCCTACAATGAGCAGTTCTTC. It yields the protein CASSLTGQPSYNEQFF. Full variable domain (missing parts from reference TRBV5-1 and TRBJ2-1): KAGVTQTPRYLIKTRGQQVTLSCSPISGHRSVSWYQQTPGQGLQFLFEYFSETQRNKGNFPGRFSGRQFSNSRSEMNVSTLELGDSALYLCASSLTGQPSYNEQFFGPGTRLTVL.

The rearrangement links TRBV10-3 to TRBJ1-2, with D perhaps TRBD1 (5 bases). The germline CDR1 and CDR2 sequences are ENHRY and SYGVKD. The length of the CDR3 is 13 residues. V dropped 3 bases and J dropped 8 bases, with 13 bases sitting between them. The CDR3: CAISERQIYGYTF. DNA for the CDR3: TGTGCCATCAGTGAACGACAGATCTACGGCTACACCTTC.

The V gene is TRBV10-3, the J gene TRBJ1-1; 11 bases map to TRBD1. The CDR3 is 15 residues long. V shed 5 bases and J 4 bases; nucleotides not matched to a gene: 6. The V gene's germline CDR1 is ENHRY and CDR2 SYGVKD. The CDR3 loop is CAISTGTGGTTEAFF. Here the CDR3 DNA reads TGTGCCATCAGTACCGGGACAGGGGGGACCACTGAAGCTTTCTTT.

This clonotype showed up just a few times. CDR3 residues: CASSPGLAGGRPYNEQFF. The CDR3 DNA reads as TGTGCCAGCAGCCCGGGACTAGCGGGGGGGCGCCCCTACAATGAGCAGTTCTTC. The genes are TRBV11-2 and TRBJ2-1, with 16 bases lining up with TRBD2. The CDR3 runs 18 residues. V lost 5 bases and J lost 2; bases outside the gene matches: 6. Germline V CDR1 and CDR2: SGHAT, FQNNGV. The whole variable domain, filled in from reference TRBV11-2 and TRBJ2-1, reads EAGVAQSPRYKIIEKRQSVAFWCNPISGHATLYWYQQILGQGPKLLIQFQNNGVVDDSQLPKDRFSAERLKGVDSTLKIQPAKLEDSAVYLCASSPGLAGGRPYNEQFFGPGTRLTVL.